The rows below give T cell receptor beta chains drawn from one sample of a study of memory CD4+ T cells and cytomegalovirus serostatus. Assay: immunoSEQ multiplex PCR; the TCRdb copy retains only in-frame clones and omits some. The data show some 46,000 clones, over 60% seen once. Input material: memory CD4+ T cells from blood. These receptors were obtained from an adult in good health and CMV-seronegative. CDR3s include the opening cysteine and the closing phenylalanine or tryptophan. Fields, in order: D gene, CDR3 length, J gene, clone size, V gene, CDR3 protein, CDR3 DNA. The D gene is left open where the match is weak. Only some rows state a clone size, as once, few, many or a class for expanded clones.

NA 14 TRBJ2-5 NA TRBV7-9 CASSSSGGGETQYF TGTGCCAGCAGTTCTTCAGGGGGAGGGGAGACCCAGTACTTC
NA 14 TRBJ2-4 NA TRBV5-6 CASSFRGKSDIQYF TGTGCCAGCAGCTTCAGGGGCAAGTCTGACATTCAGTACTTC
TRBD2 18 TRBJ2-1 NA TRBV7-2 CASSLAVVSGRNINEQFF TGTGCCAGCAGCTTAGCGGTCGTTAGCGGGAGGAACATCAATGAGCAGTTCTTC
NA 15 TRBJ1-5 NA TRBV5-1 CASSFDSSGNQPQHF TGCGCCAGCAGCTTTGATTCGTCGGGCAATCAGCCCCAGCATTTT
TRBD1 14 TRBJ1-1 NA TRBV5-6 CASSETGETSEAFF TGTGCCAGCAGCGAAACAGGGGAGACAAGCGAAGCTTTCTTT
TRBD2 15 TRBJ2-5 NA TRBV7-3 CASSLIAGGGETQYF TGTGCCAGCAGCTTAATAGCGGGAGGGGGGGAGACCCAGTACTTC
NA 12 TRBJ1-2 few TRBV13 CASSRRVGGYTF TGTGCCAGCAGCCGAAGGGTGGGGGGCTACACCTTC
TRBD1 14 TRBJ1-1 NA TRBV11-3 CASSLGGTALEAFF TGTGCCAGCAGCTTAGGGGGGACAGCCCTTGAAGCTTTCTTT
NA 16 TRBJ1-3 NA TRBV11-3 CASSLVGGNSGNTIYF TGTGCCAGCAGCTTAGTAGGGGGAAACTCTGGAAACACCATATATTTT
TRBD1 11 TRBJ2-5 NA TRBV11-3 CASSSPGQQYF TGTGCCAGCAGCTCCCCGGGACAGCAGTACTTC
NA 13 TRBJ2-1 NA TRBV7-8 CASSLDAGNEQFF TGTGCCAGCAGCTTAGATGCGGGCAATGAGCAGTTCTTC
NA 13 TRBJ2-5 once TRBV7-2 CASSRQVQETQYF TGTGCCAGCAGCAGGCAGGTCCAAGAGACCCAGTACTTC
NA 12 TRBJ2-3 NA TRBV6-5 CASMGGTDTQYF TGTGCCAGCATGGGAGGCACAGATACGCAGTATTTT
NA 15 TRBJ1-5 NA TRBV27 CASSPQGLSNQPQHF TGTGCCAGCAGTCCACAGGGACTTAGCAATCAGCCCCAGCATTTT
TRBD1 16 TRBJ1-3 once TRBV28 CASSVLGTGLGNTIYF TGTGCCAGCAGCGTATTAGGGACAGGCCTCGGAAACACCATATATTTT
NA 12 TRBJ1-2 NA TRBV9 CASSVGRYGYTF TGTGCCAGCAGCGTCGGCCGCTATGGCTACACCTTC
NA 15 TRBJ1-1 few TRBV11-3 CASSPGPGRITEAFF TGTGCCAGCAGCCCCGGACCGGGTCGAATCACTGAAGCTTTCTTT
NA 13 TRBJ2-7 once TRBV7-2 CASSLEPGYEQYF TGTGCCAGCAGCTTAGAACCGGGTTACGAGCAGTACTTC
NA 15 TRBJ2-7 NA TRBV6-1 CASSVEPGSSYEQYF TGTGCCAGCAGTGTAGAGCCTGGGAGCTCCTACGAGCAGTACTTC
NA 13 TRBJ2-7 NA TRBV27 CASSRQYEDEQYF TGTGCCAGCAGCCGACAGTACGAGGACGAGCAGTACTTC
TRBD1 14 TRBJ1-1 once TRBV19 CASSIPRDRDEAFF TGTGCCAGTAGTATACCCCGGGACAGGGATGAAGCTTTCTTT
TRBD1 14 TRBJ1-2 few TRBV10-3 CAISDTRDRDLLAF TGTGCCATCAGTGACACCCGGGACAGGGACCTCTTAGCCTTC
TRBD1 14 TRBJ1-5 NA TRBV5-4 CASSTGTVNQPQHF TGTGCCAGCAGCACCGGGACAGTCAATCAGCCCCAGCATTTT
NA 16 TRBJ2-6 NA TRBV18 CASSPGTYSGANVLTF TGTGCCAGCTCACCAGGGACGTACTCTGGGGCCAACGTCCTGACTTTC
NA 14 TRBJ1-1 NA TRBV5-1 CASSYSGSNTEAFF TGCGCCAGCAGCTACTCCGGGTCGAACACTGAAGCTTTCTTT
TRBD2 15 TRBJ2-7 NA TRBV5-6 CASSSTGTKRGEQYF TGTGCCAGCAGCTCTACCGGGACTAAACGAGGTGAGCAGTACTTC
NA 13 TRBJ1-2 NA TRBV4-2 CASSQDRDNGYTF TGTGCCAGCAGCCAAGACCGGGACAACGGCTACACCTTC
NA 14 TRBJ1-2 NA TRBV2 CASSEDRELYGYTF TGTGCCAGCAGTGAAGACAGGGAACTATATGGCTACACCTTC
NA 13 TRBJ2-7 NA TRBV30 CAWKLGSSYEQYF TGTGCCTGGAAGCTGGGAAGCTCCTACGAGCAGTACTTC
NA 13 TRBJ1-5 few TRBV6-5 CASSGGRDQPQHF TGTGCCAGCAGTGGAGGACGGGATCAGCCCCAGCATTTT
NA 14 TRBJ1-5 once TRBV2 CASSVARVGQPQHF TGTGCCAGCAGTGTGGCCAGGGTGGGTCAGCCCCAGCATTTT
NA 16 TRBJ1-2 NA TRBV27 CASSFLGAGKDYGYTF TGTGCCAGCAGTTTCTTGGGGGCAGGGAAAGACTATGGCTACACCTTC
TRBD2 13 TRBJ2-5 NA TRBV2 CASGLAGGETQYF TGTGCCAGTGGACTAGCGGGAGGAGAGACCCAGTACTTC
TRBD2 14 TRBJ2-7 NA TRBV4-3 CASSLTSGIDEQYF TGCGCCAGCAGCCTGACTAGCGGGATAGACGAGCAGTACTTC
NA 13 TRBJ1-2 few TRBV18 CATNGGGLHGYTF TGTGCCACCAACGGGGGCGGCCTGCATGGCTACACCTTC
NA 15 TRBJ1-3 few TRBV10-3 CAISSSSQGINTIYF TGTGCCATCAGTTCCTCCTCCCAGGGGATCAACACCATATATTTT
TRBD1 13 TRBJ2-5 NA TRBV5-1 CASSRGHKETQYF TGCGCCAGCAGCAGGGGGCATAAAGAGACCCAGTACTTC
TRBD2 15 TRBJ2-2 NA TRBV9 CASSNGLAGAGELFF TGTGCCAGCAGCAATGGACTAGCGGGAGCCGGGGAGCTGTTTTTT
NA 15 TRBJ1-4 NA TRBV5-1 CASSLEAGEEEKLFF TGCGCCAGCAGCTTGGAGGCAGGGGAAGAGGAAAAACTGTTTTTT
NA 12 TRBJ2-5 NA TRBV18 CASSPFEETQYF TGTGCCAGCTCACCATTTGAAGAGACCCAGTACTTC
NA 14 TRBJ2-2 NA TRBV2 CASSDQGTAGELFF TGTGCCAGCAGTGACCAGGGTACGGCCGGGGAGCTGTTTTTT
NA 13 TRBJ1-3 NA TRBV18 CASSPGSGNTIYF TGTGCCAGCTCACCAGGTTCTGGAAACACCATATATTTT
NA 15 TRBJ1-4 NA TRBV6-1 CASSGIGGHNEKLFF TGTGCCAGCAGTGGCATCGGAGGGCATAATGAAAAACTGTTTTTT